This T cell receptor beta chain was retrieved from a study of T cell responses to AZD1222 COVID-19 vaccine. Study outcomes and limitations: Mapped onto spike, vaccine-associated CD4 TCRs spanned it and were dominant at 160-218 and 743-854. Donors were chiefly white British, with a greater number of females, and clonal diversity was perhaps underestimated.

Germline CDR1 and CDR2: LGHDT and YNNKEL (reference sequence). V lost 0 bases to trimming and J lost 5 bases; unmatched junction nucleotides: 4. The CDR3 is 15 amino acids. Concerning this clone itself: Its cognate antigen is unknown.

The protocol was immunoSEQ multiplex PCR, while the TCRdb copy is restricted to in-frame clones and leaves out a portion. The sample holds some 31,000 clones; 85% to 95% are singletons and the top ten take 8% to 9%. The receptor was isolated from an adult in good health. The chain links TRBV3-1 (or the pseudogene TRBV3-2) to TRBJ1-1; 9 bases map to TRBD1. The sequencing here drew on peripheral blood, taken on day 0 of AZD1222 vaccination. The CDR3 loop is CASSQDTGGHTEAFF. CDR3 DNA: TGTGCCAGCAGCCAAGATACAGGGGGCCATACTGAAGCTTTCTTT.